What follows is one TCR beta chain and its context. Its antigen remains unknown. The source of the sample is a study of cytomegalovirus exposure and HLA in healthy donors. Notes on the study in general: On later analysis, the bulk of CMV-associated TCR beta chains appeared to be HLA-restricted. High sensitivity and specificity were reportedly achieved when the classifier diagnosed cytomegalovirus status. Fewer N-insertions than the roughly 630-donor mean were reportedly shown by an Asian-associated ancestry cluster in a later analysis.

The PCR used 60 Vbeta and 13 Jbeta primers. Per the authors' pipeline: A later analysis counted around 80 million unique TCR beta chains, some 12 million shared. Assay: immunoSEQ multiplex PCR; the TCRdb copy retains only in-frame clones and omits some. The V and J calls and clone size come from that table; D and trimming were worked out from the DNA. Of about 180,000 clones listed, around three quarters are singletons. The receptor comes from a woman aged 25 to 39 in good health and CMV-seropositive. Sequencing was carried out using PBMCs.

This CDR3 is CASSQEQGGAKQYF. CDR3 nucleotides: TGCGCCAGCAGCCAAGAACAAGGGGGGGCCAAGCAGTATTTT. V gene TRBV4-3 combines with J gene TRBJ2-3; TRBD2 might be the D (7 bases). Germline V gene sequence: CDR1 LGHNA, CDR2 YSLEER. The CDR3 runs 14 residues. Trimming took 0 bases from V and 11 from J, leaving 15 bases between them.